This T cell receptor (beta chain) was recorded in a study of cytomegalovirus exposure and HLA in healthy donors. Notes on the study in general: In the 100 to 150 validation repertoires, approximately 94% of cluster scores exceeded 0, per a later analysis.

Some clones are missing from TCRdb's copy, which holds only in-frame ones; the method was immunoSEQ multiplex PCR. The sample carries about 160,000 clones, around nine tenths recorded once. For this clone: What it binds is not known.

CDR1 and CDR2 from the germline V gene are SGHTA and FQGNSA. V lost 4 bases, J lost 4 bases, and 8 bases lay in between. There are 12 residues in the CDR3. The receptor was derived from a woman aged 18-29 years in good health and CMV-seropositive. The chain carries TRBV7-2 and TRBJ2-7; D is ambiguous. Sequenced sample: PBMCs. The CDR3 sequence is CASSSRLYEQYF. DNA of the CDR3: TGTGCCAGCAGCTCACGACTGTACGAGCAGTACTTC.